A selection of T cell receptor beta chains follows, all from one sample in a study of chemoradiotherapy in HPV16-positive cancers. TCRdb's table, derived via immunoSEQ multiplex PCR, lists solely in-frame clones and lacks some. This table holds about 1,100 clones, 91% found once. The sequenced sample was tumor tissue, obtained from a patient who underwent chemoradiotherapy. The receptors stem from a human donor with HPV-associated anogenital cancer. Each CDR3 is given with its conserved first and last residue. D genes are given only for firm matches. Size is omitted from some rows. Given values are once, few, many or a class for expanded clones.

d_call | j_call | clone_size | v_call | cdr3_aa | cdr3_nt
TRBD2 | TRBJ2-5 | NA | TRBV7-9 | CASSLTGLQKQETQYF | TGTGCCAGCAGCTTAACGGGACTACAGAAACAAGAGACCCAGTACTTC
TRBD2 | TRBJ2-3 | NA | TRBV19 | CASSTRTSSTDTQYF | TGTGCCAGTAGTACTAGGACTAGTTCGACAGATACGCAGTATTTT
TRBD1 | TRBJ1-4 | NA | TRBV30 | CAWSPGQGYEKLFF | TGTGCCTGGAGTCCGGGACAGGGATATGAAAAACTGTTTTTT
NA | TRBJ2-2 | NA | TRBV7-3 | CASSSTPQGTGELFF | TGTGCCAGCAGCTCAACCCCACAGGGAACCGGGGAGCTGTTTTTT
NA | TRBJ2-2 | NA | TRBV11-1 | CASSLGVTGGGELFF | TGTGCCAGCAGCTTAGGAGTAACAGGCGGCGGGGAGCTGTTTTTT
NA | TRBJ1-2 | NA | TRBV27 | CASSFSGQLGYTF | TGTGCCAGCAGTTTTTCCGGACAGTTGGGCTACACCTTC
TRBD2 | TRBJ2-7 | NA | TRBV5-1 | CASSLAGTSGGYEQYF | TGCGCCAGCAGCTTGGCGGGGACTAGCGGGGGGTACGAGCAGTACTTC
TRBD1 | TRBJ2-1 | NA | TRBV29-1 | CSARLPGQINEQFF | TGCAGCGCTAGACTTCCGGGACAGATCAATGAGCAGTTCTTC
TRBD1 | TRBJ1-2 | NA | TRBV27 | CASSERTGLGYTF | TGTGCCAGCAGTGAAAGGACAGGGCTCGGCTACACCTTC
TRBD2 | TRBJ2-7 | once | TRBV7-6 | CASSPLAGGVYEQYF | TGTGCCAGCAGCCCCTTAGCGGGGGGCGTCTACGAGCAGTACTTC
NA | TRBJ1-2 | NA | TRBV2 | CASSIRVGGYTF | TGTGCCAGCAGTATCAGGGTCGGAGGCTACACCTTC
NA | TRBJ2-1 | NA | TRBV2 | CASSLTGNNEQFF | TGTGCCAGCTCCCTAACAGGGAACAATGAGCAGTTCTTC
TRBD1 | TRBJ1-1 | NA | TRBV27 | CASSLGQWGTEAFF | TGTGCCAGCAGTTTGGGACAGTGGGGGACTGAAGCTTTCTTT
NA | TRBJ2-3 | NA | TRBV2 | CASSSSRDTQYF | TGTGCCAGCAGCTCGTCCCGAGATACGCAGTATTTT
TRBD1 | TRBJ1-6 | NA | TRBV6-5 | CASSREGQVISPLHF | TGTGCCAGCAGTCGGGAGGGACAGGTTATTTCACCCCTCCACTTT
NA | TRBJ2-5 | few | TRBV5-5 | CASSPPPLRETQYF | TGTGCCAGCAGCCCGCCGCCCCTGCGGGAGACCCAGTACTTC
TRBD1 | TRBJ2-3 | NA | TRBV11-2 | CASSPGTVIPTDTQYF | TGTGCCAGCAGCCCCGGGACAGTCATTCCCACAGATACGCAGTATTTT
TRBD1 | TRBJ2-7 | NA | TRBV4-2 | CASSQVFSTGTGIYEQYF | TGTGCCAGCAGCCAAGTCTTCTCTACCGGGACAGGAATCTACGAGCAGTACTTC
NA | TRBJ1-1 | NA | TRBV21-1 | CASRGSLDTIRTEAFF | TGTGCCAGCAGGGGATCGCTAGACACAATTCGCACTGAAGCTTTCTTT
TRBD2 | TRBJ2-5 | NA | TRBV5-1 | CASRASGGTQETQYF | TGCGCCAGCAGAGCTAGCGGGGGGACCCAAGAGACCCAGTACTTC
NA | TRBJ2-1 | NA | TRBV5-4 | CASSLYNEQFF | TGTGCCAGCAGCCTATACAATGAGCAGTTCTTC
TRBD1 | TRBJ2-1 | NA | TRBV5-6 | CASSKDRGRYNEQFF | TGTGCCAGCAGCAAAGACAGGGGGCGATACAATGAGCAGTTCTTC
NA | TRBJ1-2 | NA | TRBV4-1 | CASSQDPEDRYYGYTF | TGCGCCAGCAGCCAAGATCCAGAAGACAGGTACTATGGCTACACCTTC
TRBD2 | TRBJ2-3 | NA | TRBV5-1 | CASSTLGLAGAHTQYF | TGCGCCAGCAGCACACTGGGACTAGCGGGGGCTCATACGCAGTATTTT
NA | TRBJ2-3 | NA | TRBV7-2 | CASSLVQGTDTQYF | TGTGCCAGCAGCTTAGTCCAGGGGACAGATACGCAGTATTTT
NA | TRBJ2-7 | NA | TRBV4-3 | CASSQDHRGDFPYEQYF | TGCGCCAGCAGCCAAGATCATAGGGGGGACTTCCCCTACGAGCAGTACTTC
NA | TRBJ1-6 | NA | TRBV19 | CASMMRTENSPLHF | TGTGCCAGTATGATGAGGACAGAAAATTCACCCCTCCACTTT
TRBD2 | TRBJ2-7 | NA | TRBV27 | CASKPMRRVVAGGLDEQYF | TGTGCCAGCAAACCAATGCGACGGGTGGTAGCGGGGGGGCTCGACGAGCAGTACTTC
TRBD2 | TRBJ2-7 | NA | TRBV5-1 | CASSPGLAGSYEQYF | TGCGCCAGCAGCCCGGGACTAGCGGGATCCTACGAGCAGTACTTC
NA | TRBJ2-7 | NA | TRBV7-7 | CASSSLWVREQYF | TGTGCTAGCAGCTCCCTCTGGGTACGCGAGCAGTACTTC
TRBD2 | TRBJ2-5 | NA | TRBV5-8 | CASSSGRGGHVETQYF | TGTGCCAGCAGCTCAGGGCGGGGGGGACACGTAGAGACCCAGTACTTC